This T cell receptor (beta chain) was documented in a study of chemoradiotherapy in HPV16-positive cancers. In germline, CDR1 is MDHEN, CDR2 SYDVKM. There are 16 residues in the CDR3. The V and J ends lost 1 base and 4 bases, in that order; junction bases with no gene match: 6. TCRdb keeps only in-frame clones here, not all; method: immunoSEQ multiplex PCR. The sample has approximately 58,000 clones; about nine tenths are singletons. This specimen was blood, taken from a patient who underwent chemoradiotherapy. This sequence originates from a human donor with HPV-associated anogenital cancer. The V gene is TRBV28, the J gene TRBJ1-2; 10 positions match TRBD1. The CDR3 DNA follows: TGTGCCAGCAGTTTATCGGGGACAGGGGCCATCTATGGCTACACCTTC. This translates into CASSLSGTGAIYGYTF.